This passage covers 15 T cell receptor beta chains from one sample sequenced in a study of beta chain features in type 1 diabetes. The isolated RNA, all of it, was reverse transcribed, so expressed TCRB transcripts were what got sequenced. Method: immunoSEQ multiplex PCR; TCRdb's copy keeps in-frame clones and lacks some. The sample holds over 700,000 clones, roughly 15% seen once. Specimen: naive CD4+ T cells from blood. These receptors came from a woman under 30 in good health.

This clone was detected a few times. V and J are TRBV6-1 and TRBJ1-5, with 9 bases lining up with TRBD1. V lost 2 bases, J lost 7 bases, and 3 bases stayed unmatched. The germline V gene has CDR1 MNHNS and CDR2 SASEGT. CDR3 length: 14 amino acids. The CDR3 reads CASSEWTGVQPQHF. The CDR3 DNA follows: TGTGCCAGCAGTGAATGGACAGGGGTCCAGCCCCAGCATTTT.

CDR3 protein: CSGLTGNIQYF. The CDR3 DNA is TGCAGTGGCCTGACTGGAAACATTCAGTACTTC. The chain recombines TRBV20-1 with TRBJ2-4; D gene unclear. The germline V gene encodes CDR1 DFQATT and CDR2 SNEGSKA (reference sequence). The CDR3 totals 11 residues. V shed 7 bases and J shed 6 bases, with 10 bases lying between them.

This clone was detected only a few times. The gene calls are TRBV6-6 and TRBJ1-4, with D possibly TRBD1 on 6 matching bases. Germline V CDR1 and CDR2: MNHNY, SVGAGI (reference sequence). V lost 7 bases and J 3 bases, leaving 15 bases between the germline ends. The CDR3 has 15 residues. The CDR3 here is CASTNRVISNEKLFF. The CDR3 region has the DNA TGTGCCAGCACAAACAGGGTAATATCTAATGAAAAACTGTTTTTT.

The rearrangement joins TRBV7-9 to TRBJ1-3; 11 bases align to TRBD1. The CDR3 contains 14 residues. The germline CDR1 and CDR2 sequences are SEHNR and FQNEAQ (reference sequence). V gave up 4 bases and J gave up 8 bases; unmatched junction bases: 4. The CDR3 nucleotides are TGTGCCAGCAGCTACCGGACAGGGGGCCACACCATATATTTT. Protein product: CASSYRTGGHTIYF.

CDR3 DNA: TGCGCCAGCAGCCAAGAAAGGGGAAACATTCAGTACTTC. This codes for CASSQERGNIQYF. The gene calls are TRBV4-3 and TRBJ2-4; tentative D call: TRBD1 (5 bases). This CDR3 has 13 residues. CDR1 and CDR2 (germline): LGHNA, YSLEER. V was shortened by 0 bases and J by 6 bases, with 6 bases between the two germline ends.

This clone was seen more than once but under ten times. The rearrangement links TRBV5-1 to TRBJ2-5; no clear D gene. This CDR3 comprises 12 residues. Germline assignment: CDR1 SGHRS and CDR2 YFSETQ. With 0 bases removed from V and 5 bases from J, the gap between germline ends came to 5 bases. The DNA of the CDR3 is TGCGCCAGCAGCTTGGATACGGAGACCCAGTACTTC. It yields the protein CASSLDTETQYF.

About this clone itself: The same CDR3 also results from other DNA sequences found in this sample. The CDR3 loop reads CSAGPGETQYF. The CDR3 region has the DNA TGCAGCGCAGGACCGGGAGAGACCCAGTACTTC. This chain uses TRBV20-1 with TRBJ2-5; D gene uncertain. The CDR3 contains 11 residues. Germline CDR1 DFQATT, CDR2 SNEGSKA (reference sequence).

Only a few counts were recorded for this clone. The V and J genes are TRBV5-4 and TRBJ2-2, with 12 bases matching TRBD2. Germline assignment: CDR1 SGHNT and CDR2 YYREEE (reference sequence). With V trimmed by 4 bases and J by 5 bases, 6 bases remained unmatched. This CDR3 has 16 amino acids. CDR3 loop: CASSLSLAGGTGELFF. CDR3 nucleotide sequence: TGTGCCAGCAGCCTATCCCTAGCGGGAGGGACCGGGGAGCTGTTTTTT.

This clone was seen more than once but under ten times. The gene calls are TRBV2 and TRBJ2-2, with 9 bases aligning to TRBD1. Losses at the gene ends were 7 bases for V and 5 bases for J; bases not matched to a gene: 14. CDR3 size: 17 residues. Germline values: CDR1 SNHLY, CDR2 FYNNEI. The CDR3 reads CASTKRPGQGGTGELFF. The CDR3 coding sequence is TGTGCCAGCACTAAGCGACCGGGACAGGGCGGTACCGGGGAGCTGTTTTTT.

The CDR3 DNA is TGCGCCAGCAGCCAAGTCTCGGGGAGCTCCTACAATGAGCAGTTCTTC. It codes for CASSQVSGSSYNEQFF. This chain connects TRBV4-3 to TRBJ2-1, with a possible D match to TRBD2 (5 bases). CDR3 length: 16 amino acids. The V and J ends lost 1 base and 0 bases respectively, with 10 bases between them. In germline, CDR1 is LGHNA, CDR2 YSLEER.

A remark on this clone: At the DNA level, this CDR3 is encoded by other sequences in the same sample as well. The J gene is TRBJ2-7, the V gene TRBV18, with 8 bases matching TRBD1. There are 14 residues in the CDR3. Germline V CDR1 and CDR2: KGHSH, LQKENI. The junction had 2 bases not matched to a gene; V was cut back by 1 base and J by 3 bases. The CDR3 loop is CASSPQGQGYEQYF. The CDR3 region has the DNA TGTGCCAGCTCACCACAAGGACAGGGCTACGAGCAGTACTTC.

This clone was counted between two and nine times. The chain carries TRBV6-6 and TRBJ2-5; tentatively, D is TRBD1 (6 bases). The CDR3 extends over 13 amino acids. The ends were cut back, 5 bases at V and 5 bases at J, with 12 bases in the middle. Germline V gene data show CDR1 as MNHNY and CDR2 as SVGAGI (reference sequence). For the CDR3, the DNA is TGTGCCAGCAGTCACGGCACAGGGGAGACCCAGTACTTC. It encodes CASSHGTGETQYF.

Notes on this clone: Compared with germline, one end of the junction differs, possibly owing to a read error. J is TRBJ2-3 and V is TRBV7-7; D assignment may be TRBD1 or TRBD2 (5 bases each). Germline V gene sequence: CDR1 SSHAT, CDR2 FNYEAQ (reference sequence). The CDR3 length is 16 residues. The CDR3 coding sequence is TGTGCTAGCAGCCCCCTTCTCGGGGCCTTCACAGATACGCAGTATTTT. Its translation is CASSPLLGAFTDTQYF.

The chain joins TRBV21-1 to TRBJ2-1; TRBD2, the D gene given by the table, was not confirmed from the DNA. TRBV21-1 is flagged as a pseudogene. The CDR3 loop spans 18 amino acids. CDR3 sequence reads: CASNRQPLGTSAPLGQFF. The CDR3 nucleotides read TGTGCCAGCAACCGACAGCCTCTTGGGACTAGCGCCCCTCTGGGTCAGTTCTTC.

The chain uses TRBV23-1 and TRBJ2-2, with 13 bases aligning to TRBD2. TRBV23-1 is filed as an ORF, its function uncertain. V lost 8 bases to trimming and J lost 6 bases; unmatched junction nucleotides: 3. CDR3 length equals 14 residues. CDR3 loop: CASQLAGGPGELFF. The CDR3 DNA reads TGCGCCAGCCAACTAGCGGGAGGGCCCGGGGAGCTGTTTTTT.